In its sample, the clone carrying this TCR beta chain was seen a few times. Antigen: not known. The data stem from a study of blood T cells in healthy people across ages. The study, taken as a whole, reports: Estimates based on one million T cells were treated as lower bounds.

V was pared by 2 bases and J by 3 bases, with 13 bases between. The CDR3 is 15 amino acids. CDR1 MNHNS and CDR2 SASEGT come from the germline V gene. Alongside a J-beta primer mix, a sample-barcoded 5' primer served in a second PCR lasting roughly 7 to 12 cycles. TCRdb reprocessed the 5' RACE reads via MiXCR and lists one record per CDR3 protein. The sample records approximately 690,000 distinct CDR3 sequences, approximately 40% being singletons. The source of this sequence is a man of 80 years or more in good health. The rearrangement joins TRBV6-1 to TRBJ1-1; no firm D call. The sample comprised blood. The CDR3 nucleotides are TGTGCCAGCAGTGAACTGGGGAGGGTAGACACTGAAGCTTTCTTT. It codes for CASSELGRVDTEAFF.